Each of the 8 T cell receptor beta chains below was sequenced from the same sample in a study of T cells in Graves' hyperthyroidism and ophthalmopathy. RNA transcripts gave rise to amplified TCR beta CDR3 regions. The primer set for the first-round RT-PCR of the TCR CDR3 was HTBI. TCRdb re-called the multiplex PCR reads with MiXCR, one entry per CDR3 protein. The sample records some 700,000 distinct CDR3 sequences, roughly a sixth being singletons. Input material: blood. The origin of the receptors is a man in his fifties or sixties with Graves' hyperthyroidism.

Only a few counts were recorded for this clonotype. The DNA of the CDR3 is TGTGCCTGGAACGGCATCCTGGCGGGAGAAGCTCCGCAGTATTTT. Its translation is CAWNGILAGEAPQYF. The chain joins TRBV30 to TRBJ2-3; 7 nucleotides line up with TRBD2. Germline V gives CDR1 GTSNPN, CDR2 SVGIG (reference sequence). The CDR3 extends over 15 amino acids. The J segment lost 10 bases and the V segment lost 4 bases, leaving 17 bases of the junction unmatched.

This clonotype was counted a few times. The chain links TRBV5-1 to TRBJ2-1; no definite D call. Germline CDR1 SGHRS, CDR2 YFSETQ. There are 13 residues in the CDR3. Trimming cost V 0 bases and J 8 bases, with 9 bases left between them. DNA for the CDR3: TGCGCCAGCAGCTTGGGTAGAGGCGATGAGCAGTTCTTC. Translating it yields CASSLGRGDEQFF. Full variable domain (outside the CDR3, taken from reference TRBV5-1 and TRBJ2-1): KAGVTQTPRYLIKTRGQQVTLSCSPISGHRSVSWYQQTPGQGLQFLFEYFSETQRNKGNFPGRFSGRQFSNSRSEMNVSTLELGDSALYLCASSLGRGDEQFFGPGTRLTVL.

This sequence joins TRBV7-9 and TRBJ2-7, with TRBD1 as a possible D gene (6 bases). Germline assignment: CDR1 SEHNR and CDR2 FQNEAQ (reference sequence). CDR3 size: 16 residues. The V gene lost 4 bases and the J gene lost 4 bases, with 20 bases spanning the gap. The CDR3 DNA reads TGTGCCAGCAGCTCAACAGGGTTCCAGGCCGGGTACGAGCAGTACTTC. This gives the protein CASSSTGFQAGYEQYF.

The sample holds a few counts of this clonotype. The V and J genes are TRBV19 and TRBJ1-4; D call uncertain. This CDR3 comprises 13 residues. Germline CDR1 is LNHDA and CDR2 is SQIVND (reference sequence). V was cut by 3 bases and J by 14 bases, with 16 bases left in between. The CDR3 sequence is CASSMAAGTSLFF. In DNA, the CDR3 is TGTGCCAGTAGTATGGCGGCAGGAACATCTCTGTTTTTT.

This clonotype was picked up many times. The chain is built from TRBV28 and TRBJ2-4; 12 nucleotides agree with TRBD2. Trimming cost V 5 bases and J 7 bases; bases outside gene matches: 15. CDR1 MDHEN and CDR2 SYDVKM come from the germline V gene. CDR3 size: 18 residues. CDR3 DNA: TGTGCCAGCAGTATCAGATCCGGGACTAGCGGGCCCCTCAACATTCAGTACTTC. Amino acid sequence: CASSIRSGTSGPLNIQYF.

The rearrangement links TRBV12-3 or TRBV12-4 to TRBJ1-3, with 9 bases matching TRBD1. This CDR3 contains 15 residues. Losses at the gene ends were 5 bases for V and 0 bases for J; bases not matched to a gene: 2. The CDR3 coding sequence is TGTGCCAGCAGTCTGACAGGGGGCTCTGGAAACACCATATATTTT. Residues: CASSLTGGSGNTIYF.

In the case of this clonotype: A single base separates this from a much larger clone, so it may be a read error. This chain joins TRBV6-9 and TRBJ2-7, with D perhaps TRBD1 or TRBD2 (5 bases each). V shed 7 bases and J shed 3 bases, with 16 bases lying between them. This CDR3 contains 14 residues. Per the germline V gene, CDR1 is MNHGY and CDR2 is SVAAGI. The CDR3 here is CASKYWGRNYEQYF. CDR3 in DNA: TGTGCCAGCAAATATTGGGGACGGAACTACGAGCAGTACTTC.

This clonotype was seen many times. The CDR3 nucleotides read TGTGCCAGCATACTCAGGAAGGGGGCTAATGAAAAACTGTTTTTT. Protein product: CASILRKGANEKLFF. V is TRBV2 and J is TRBJ1-4, with D perhaps TRBD1 (6 bases). Germline V gene sequence: CDR1 SNHLY, CDR2 FYNNEI. V shed 7 bases and J shed 3 bases, with 15 bases lying between them. CDR3 size: 15 residues.